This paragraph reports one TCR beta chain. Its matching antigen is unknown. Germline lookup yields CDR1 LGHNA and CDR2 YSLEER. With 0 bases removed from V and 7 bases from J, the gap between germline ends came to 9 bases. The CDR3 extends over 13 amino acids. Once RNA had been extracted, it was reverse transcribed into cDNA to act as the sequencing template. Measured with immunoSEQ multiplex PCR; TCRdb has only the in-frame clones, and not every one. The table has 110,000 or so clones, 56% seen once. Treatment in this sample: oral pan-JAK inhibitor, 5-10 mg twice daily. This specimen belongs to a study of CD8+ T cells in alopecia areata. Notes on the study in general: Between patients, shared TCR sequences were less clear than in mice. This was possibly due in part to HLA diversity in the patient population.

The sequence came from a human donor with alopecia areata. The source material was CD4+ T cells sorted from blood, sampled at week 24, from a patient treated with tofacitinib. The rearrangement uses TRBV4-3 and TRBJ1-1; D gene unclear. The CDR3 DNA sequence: TGCGCCAGCAGCCAAGAAAGCGGCCTTGAAGCTTTCTTT. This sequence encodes CASSQESGLEAFF.